Sequencing of this T cell receptor (beta chain) was carried out in a study of blood T cell repertoires in COVID-19 (dated by TCRdb to about 2020). General notes on the study: Samples covering the acute and convalescent phases of COVID-19 were provided by collaborators in the United States, Italy and Spain. The material from the prospective study consisted of cDNA or gDNA derived from T cells, B-cell-depleted T cells, or PBMCs. Deeply sampled blood TCRbeta repertoires from subjects exposed to, actively infected with, or recovered from COVID-19 were included in the dataset. The repertoires were made available in a free public database intended to serve as a resource for research on the immune response to SARS-CoV-2. Samples were obtained from the ongoing ImmuneRACE study (first 160 participants) and from some 1,300 subjects provided by 6 global collaborators. The sample metadata nearly always contained a de-identified subject ID, COVID-19 status, age in years and sex. Where HLA class I and class II types were available, the types were taken from metadata supplied by the sample provider, not from assay-based typing.

Points the paper makes about the study in general: How much clinical and demographic metadata was included differed by source and by participant, and the metadata was provided uncurated.

For this clone: The clone's antigen remains unknown. No base-level quality is on record; no much larger clone is a single base apart.

The immunoSEQ Assay, a bias-controlled multiplex PCR, was used to amplify TCRbeta CDR3 regions from genomic DNA. In the paper's pipeline: Within the assay, amplification of reference gene primers was used to estimate how many nucleated cells each sample contained. Sequence reads were collapsed and filtered to measure the absolute abundance of every unique TCRbeta CDR3 rearrangement. For each sample, productive Simpson clonality was calculated by taking the square root of Simpson's diversity index across productive rearrangements. The source is immuneACCESS, and TCRdb retained only in-frame sequences with V and J called. Part of the clones is not carried over; for the studies checked, unresolved V genes explain less than half of this, and the remainder is unexplained. That table gives V, J and clone size, and the DNA gave D and trimming. The sample profile shows under 250,000 clones; approximately 87% of them were found once. 5.5% to 8% of the sample rests with the top ten.

V drops 4 bases and J drops 0 bases, leaving 16 bases in between. From the cysteine through the phenylalanine, the CDR3 covers 16 amino acids. The only DNA kept is the CDR3, 48 bases in frame from the first base. The germline V gene provides CDR1 KGHSH and CDR2 LQKENI. The collaborating institutions used their own protocols to collect whole blood in K2EDTA tubes. For TCRbeta analysis, collaborators shipped samples in one of three forms: frozen whole blood, isolated PBMCs, or DNA extracted from either of those sample types. The TCR comes from a man in his sixties with acute or convalescent COVID-19. This chain is built from TRBV18 and TRBJ2-7; TRBD2 is a possible D gene, resting on 5 matching bases. The material sequenced was peripheral blood. The DNA sequence follows: TGTGCCAGCTCACAATACGAGGGCGCCTCCTCCTACGAGCAGTACTTC. Its translation is CASSQYEGASSYEQYF.